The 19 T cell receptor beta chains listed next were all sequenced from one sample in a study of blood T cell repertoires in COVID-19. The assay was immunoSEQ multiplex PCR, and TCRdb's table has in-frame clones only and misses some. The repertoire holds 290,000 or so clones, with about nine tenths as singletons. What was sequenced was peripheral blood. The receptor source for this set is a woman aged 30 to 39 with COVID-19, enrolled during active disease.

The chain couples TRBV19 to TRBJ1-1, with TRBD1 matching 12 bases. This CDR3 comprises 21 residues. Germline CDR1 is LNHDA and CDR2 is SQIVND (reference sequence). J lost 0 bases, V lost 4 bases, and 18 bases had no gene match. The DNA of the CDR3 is TGTGCCAGTAGTAGCCGGGACAGGGGGCTTCACCTGCTTTCCATGAACACTGAAGCTTTCTTT. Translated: CASSSRDRGLHLLSMNTEAFF.

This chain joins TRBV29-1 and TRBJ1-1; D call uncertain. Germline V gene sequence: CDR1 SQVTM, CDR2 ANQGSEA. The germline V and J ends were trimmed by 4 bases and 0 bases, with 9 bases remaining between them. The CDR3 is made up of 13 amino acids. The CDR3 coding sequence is TGCAGCGTTGTAAGACTCCTGAACACTGAAGCTTTCTTT. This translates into CSVVRLLNTEAFF.

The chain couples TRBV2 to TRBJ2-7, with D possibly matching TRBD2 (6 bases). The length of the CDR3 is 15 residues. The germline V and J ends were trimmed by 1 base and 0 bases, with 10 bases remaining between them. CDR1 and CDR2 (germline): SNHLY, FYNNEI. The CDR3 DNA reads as TGTGCCAGCAGTGAAGGGGAGGAGAGCTCCTACGAGCAGTACTTC. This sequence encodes CASSEGEESSYEQYF.

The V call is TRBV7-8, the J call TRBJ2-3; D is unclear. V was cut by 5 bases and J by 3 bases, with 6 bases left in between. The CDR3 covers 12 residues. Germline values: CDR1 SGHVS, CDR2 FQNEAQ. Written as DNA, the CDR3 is TGTGCCAGCAGCCCCAAAACAGATACGCAGTATTTT. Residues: CASSPKTDTQYF.

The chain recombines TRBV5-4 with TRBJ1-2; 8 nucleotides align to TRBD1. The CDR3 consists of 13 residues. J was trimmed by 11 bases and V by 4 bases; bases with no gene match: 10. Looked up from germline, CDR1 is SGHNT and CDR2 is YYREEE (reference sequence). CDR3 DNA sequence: TGTGCCAGCAGCGCGCCGGGACAGGTGCTTTACACCTTC. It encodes CASSAPGQVLYTF.

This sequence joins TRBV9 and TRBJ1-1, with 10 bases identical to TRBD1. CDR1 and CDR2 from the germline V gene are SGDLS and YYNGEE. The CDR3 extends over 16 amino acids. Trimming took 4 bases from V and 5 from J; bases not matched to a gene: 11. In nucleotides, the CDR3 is TGTGCCAGCAGCCCTCCGGGACAGGGGATGAGGACTGAAGCTTTCTTT. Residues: CASSPPGQGMRTEAFF.

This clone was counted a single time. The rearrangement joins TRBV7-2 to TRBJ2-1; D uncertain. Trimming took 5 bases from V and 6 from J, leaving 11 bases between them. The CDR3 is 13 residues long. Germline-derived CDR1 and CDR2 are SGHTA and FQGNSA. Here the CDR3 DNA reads TGTGCCAGCAGCGGGCCCATGGGCAATGAGCAGTTCTTC. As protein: CASSGPMGNEQFF.

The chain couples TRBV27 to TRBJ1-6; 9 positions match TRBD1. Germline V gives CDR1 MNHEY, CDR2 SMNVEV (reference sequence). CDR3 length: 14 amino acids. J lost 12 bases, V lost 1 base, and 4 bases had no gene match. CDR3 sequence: CASSLWDREGPLHF. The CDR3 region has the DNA TGTGCCAGCAGTTTATGGGACAGGGAGGGACCCCTCCACTTT.

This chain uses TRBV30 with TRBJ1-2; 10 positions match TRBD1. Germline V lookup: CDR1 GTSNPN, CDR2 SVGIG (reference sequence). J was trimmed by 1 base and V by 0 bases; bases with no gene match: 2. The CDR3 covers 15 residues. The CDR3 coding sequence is TGTGCCTGGAGTGTGGGGACAGGGGATAACTATGGCTACACCTTC. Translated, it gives CAWSVGTGDNYGYTF.

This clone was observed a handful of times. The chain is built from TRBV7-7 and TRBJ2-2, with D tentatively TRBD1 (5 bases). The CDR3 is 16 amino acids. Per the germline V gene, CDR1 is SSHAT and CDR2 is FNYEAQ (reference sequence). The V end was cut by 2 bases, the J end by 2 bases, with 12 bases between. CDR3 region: CASSLSTRANTGELFF. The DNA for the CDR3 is TGTGCCAGCAGCTTAAGCACCAGGGCCAACACCGGGGAGCTGTTTTTT.

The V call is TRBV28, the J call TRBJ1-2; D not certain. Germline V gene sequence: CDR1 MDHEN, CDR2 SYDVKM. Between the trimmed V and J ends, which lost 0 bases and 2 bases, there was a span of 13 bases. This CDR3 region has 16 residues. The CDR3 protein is CASSLWGSTNNYGYTF. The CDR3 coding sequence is TGTGCCAGCAGTTTATGGGGCAGTACCAACAACTATGGCTACACCTTC.

Here the CDR3 reads CATSDSGNQPQHF. CDR3 DNA: TGTGCCACCAGTGATTCTGGCAATCAGCCCCAGCATTTT. The V and J genes are TRBV24-1 and TRBJ1-5, with D unclear. CDR1 KGHDR and CDR2 SFDVKD come from the germline V gene. Trimming shortened V by 2 bases and J by 2 bases, and 3 bases separated the two germline ends. This CDR3 contains 13 residues.

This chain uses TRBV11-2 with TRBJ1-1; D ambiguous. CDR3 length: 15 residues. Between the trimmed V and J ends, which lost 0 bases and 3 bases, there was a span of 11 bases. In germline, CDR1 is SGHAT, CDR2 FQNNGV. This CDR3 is CASSLDSPGDTEAFF. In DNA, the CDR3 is TGTGCCAGCAGCTTAGACTCGCCGGGAGACACTGAAGCTTTCTTT.

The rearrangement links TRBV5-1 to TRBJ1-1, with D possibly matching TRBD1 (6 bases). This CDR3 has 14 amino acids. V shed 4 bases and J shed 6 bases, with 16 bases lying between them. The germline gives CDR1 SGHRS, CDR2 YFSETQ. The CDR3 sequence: CASSTIAQGSEAFF. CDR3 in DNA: TGCGCCAGCAGCACTATTGCACAGGGCTCTGAAGCTTTCTTT. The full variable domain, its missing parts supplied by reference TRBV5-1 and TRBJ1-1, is KAGVTQTPRYLIKTRGQQVTLSCSPISGHRSVSWYQQTPGQGLQFLFEYFSETQRNKGNFPGRFSGRQFSNSRSEMNVSTLELGDSALYLCASSTIAQGSEAFFGQGTRLTVV.

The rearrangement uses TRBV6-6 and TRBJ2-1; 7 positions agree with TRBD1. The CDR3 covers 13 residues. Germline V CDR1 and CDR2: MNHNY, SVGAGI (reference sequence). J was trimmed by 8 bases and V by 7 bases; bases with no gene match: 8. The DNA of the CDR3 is TGTGCCAGCACTGGGGGACAGCCCGATGAGCAGTTCTTC. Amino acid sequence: CASTGGQPDEQFF.

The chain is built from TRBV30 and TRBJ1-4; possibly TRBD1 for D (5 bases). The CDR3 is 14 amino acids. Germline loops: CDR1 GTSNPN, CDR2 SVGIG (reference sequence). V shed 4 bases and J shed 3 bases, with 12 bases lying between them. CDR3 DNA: TGTGCCTGGACTAAGACAGTTCCTAATGAAAAACTGTTTTTT. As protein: CAWTKTVPNEKLFF.

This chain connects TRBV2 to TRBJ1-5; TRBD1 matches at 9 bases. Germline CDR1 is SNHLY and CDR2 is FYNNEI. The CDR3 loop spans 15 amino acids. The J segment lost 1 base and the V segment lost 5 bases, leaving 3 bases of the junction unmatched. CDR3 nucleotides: TGTGCCAGCAGTACAGGGGGCCCCAGCAATCAGCCCCAGCATTTT. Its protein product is CASSTGGPSNQPQHF. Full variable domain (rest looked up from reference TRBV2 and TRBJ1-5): EPEVTQTPSHQVTQMGQEVILRCVPISNHLYFYWYRQILGQKVEFLVSFYNNEISEKSEIFDDQFSVERPDGSNFTLKIRSTKLEDSAMYFCASSTGGPSNQPQHFGDGTRLSIL.

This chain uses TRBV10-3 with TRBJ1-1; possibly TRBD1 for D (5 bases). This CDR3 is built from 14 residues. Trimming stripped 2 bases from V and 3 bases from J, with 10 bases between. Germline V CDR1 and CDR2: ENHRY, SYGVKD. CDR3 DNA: TGTGCCATCAGTGAGGGGGGAGGGGACACTGAAGCTTTCTTT. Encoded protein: CAISEGGGDTEAFF.

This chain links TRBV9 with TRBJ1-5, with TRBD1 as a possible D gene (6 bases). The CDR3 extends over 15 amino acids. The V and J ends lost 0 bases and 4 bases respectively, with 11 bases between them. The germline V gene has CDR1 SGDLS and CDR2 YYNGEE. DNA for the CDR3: TGTGCCAGCAGCGTAGATGCAGGGGAGAATCAGCCCCAGCATTTT. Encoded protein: CASSVDAGENQPQHF.